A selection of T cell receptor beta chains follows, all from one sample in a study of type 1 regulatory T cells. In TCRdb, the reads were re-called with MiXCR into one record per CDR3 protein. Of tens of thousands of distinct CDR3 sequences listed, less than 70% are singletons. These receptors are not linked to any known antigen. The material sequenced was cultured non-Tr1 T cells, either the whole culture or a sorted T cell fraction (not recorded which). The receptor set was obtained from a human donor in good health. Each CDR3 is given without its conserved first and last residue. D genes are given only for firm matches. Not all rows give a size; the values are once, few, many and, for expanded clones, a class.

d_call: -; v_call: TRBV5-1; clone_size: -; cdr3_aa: ASSARGFSYEQY
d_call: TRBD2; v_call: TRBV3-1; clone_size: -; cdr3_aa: ASRQTSGNETQY
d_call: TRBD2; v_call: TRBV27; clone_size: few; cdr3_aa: ASSGLAGGNIQY
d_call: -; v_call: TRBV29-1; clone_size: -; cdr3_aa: SVDADGRGNEKLF
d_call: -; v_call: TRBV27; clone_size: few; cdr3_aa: ASSVYQETQY
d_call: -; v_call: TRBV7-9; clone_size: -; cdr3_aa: ASSRYPYEQY
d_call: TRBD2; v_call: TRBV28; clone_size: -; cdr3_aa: ASSSSGTSDYEQY
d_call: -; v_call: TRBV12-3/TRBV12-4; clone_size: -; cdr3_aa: ASTLNTEAF
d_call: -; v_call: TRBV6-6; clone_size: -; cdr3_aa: ASSPPIDVYGYT
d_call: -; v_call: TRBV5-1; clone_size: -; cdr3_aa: ASSQDLAPQETQY
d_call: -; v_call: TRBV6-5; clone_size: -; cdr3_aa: ASSYSAGPYEQY
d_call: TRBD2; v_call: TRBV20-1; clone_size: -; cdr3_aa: SAVPRTRGTSGRYEQY
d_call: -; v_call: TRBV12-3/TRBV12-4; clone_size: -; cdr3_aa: ASSLYRDLMTTDTGELF
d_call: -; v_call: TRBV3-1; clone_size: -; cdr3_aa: ASSRDGHEKLF
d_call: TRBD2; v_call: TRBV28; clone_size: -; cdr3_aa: ASSSPVGLAGYNEQF
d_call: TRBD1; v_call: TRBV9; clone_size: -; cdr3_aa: ASSGRDSYEQY
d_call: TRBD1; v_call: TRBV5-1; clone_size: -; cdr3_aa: ASSLDRGPYEQY
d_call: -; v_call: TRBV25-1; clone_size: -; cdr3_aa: ASKIGVNTEAF
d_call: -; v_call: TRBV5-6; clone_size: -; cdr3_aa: ASSQKLHEQF
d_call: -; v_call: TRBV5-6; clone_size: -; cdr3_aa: ASRKVGTDTQY
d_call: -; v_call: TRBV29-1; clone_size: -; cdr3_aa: SVLVSYEQY
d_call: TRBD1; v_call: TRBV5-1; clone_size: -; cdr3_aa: ASRAPGQGYNEQF
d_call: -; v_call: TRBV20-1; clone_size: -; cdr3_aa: SANRRGANTEAF
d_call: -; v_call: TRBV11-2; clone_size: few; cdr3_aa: ASSLQVNTDTQY
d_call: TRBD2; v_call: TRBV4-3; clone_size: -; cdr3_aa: ASSQDLGRETGELF
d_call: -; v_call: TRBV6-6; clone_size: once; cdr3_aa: ASTNGQTNTEAF
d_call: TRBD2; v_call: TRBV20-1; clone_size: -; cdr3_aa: SARAGGLYEQY
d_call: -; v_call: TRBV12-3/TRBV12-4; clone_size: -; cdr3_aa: ASSFRGSGSRETQY
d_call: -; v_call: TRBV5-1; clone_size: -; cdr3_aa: ASSVLGLTSGETQY
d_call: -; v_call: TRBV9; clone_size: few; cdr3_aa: ASSVVGLATNEQF
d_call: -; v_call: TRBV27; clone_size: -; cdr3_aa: ASSPGRGLSYEQY
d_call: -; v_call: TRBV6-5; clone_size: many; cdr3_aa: ASSLEGGTGELF
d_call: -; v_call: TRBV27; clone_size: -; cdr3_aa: ASRGLQGRRNTEAF
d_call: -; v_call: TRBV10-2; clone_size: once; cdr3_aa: ASTGTKSTDTQY
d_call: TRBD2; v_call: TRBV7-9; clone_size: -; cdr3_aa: ASSLRPSGRDTQY
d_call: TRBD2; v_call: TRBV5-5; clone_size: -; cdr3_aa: ASSLPGRESVGELF
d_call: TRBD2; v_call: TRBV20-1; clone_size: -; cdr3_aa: SAEAGVLGGELF
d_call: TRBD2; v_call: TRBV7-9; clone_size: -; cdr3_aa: ASSSTLGTSGGVSYNEQF
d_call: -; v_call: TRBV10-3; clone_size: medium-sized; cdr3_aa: AISGEPRGPGGRATDTQY
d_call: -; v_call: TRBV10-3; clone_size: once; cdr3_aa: AISGNPSTAIAMNEQF
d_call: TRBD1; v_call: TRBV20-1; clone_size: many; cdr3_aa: SATNFRDRGRPGNQPQH
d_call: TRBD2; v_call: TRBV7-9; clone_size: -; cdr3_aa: ASSTREGNFADTQY
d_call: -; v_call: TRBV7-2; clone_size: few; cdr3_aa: ASSLNLETQY
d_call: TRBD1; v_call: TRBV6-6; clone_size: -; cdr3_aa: ASSTEAQGVIQY
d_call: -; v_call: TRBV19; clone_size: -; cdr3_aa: ASTPGSANTGELF
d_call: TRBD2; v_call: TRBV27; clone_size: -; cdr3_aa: ASHNPGLGITEQS
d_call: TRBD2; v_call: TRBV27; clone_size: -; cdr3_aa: ASRFGTTYEQY
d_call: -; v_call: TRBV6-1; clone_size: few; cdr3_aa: ASTLTGTNYGYT
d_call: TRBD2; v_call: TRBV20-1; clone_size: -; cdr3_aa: SARDLGSGRELYTGELF
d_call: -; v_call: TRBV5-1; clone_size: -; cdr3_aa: ASSLDEGPQH
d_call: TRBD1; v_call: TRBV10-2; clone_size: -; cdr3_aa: PSIGQGGLEQY
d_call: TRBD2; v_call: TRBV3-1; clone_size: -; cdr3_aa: ASSHSGRDYEQY
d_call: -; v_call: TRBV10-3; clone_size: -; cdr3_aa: ATKVSSGSSYEQY
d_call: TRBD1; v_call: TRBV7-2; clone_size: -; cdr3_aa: ASSYSGTAITGELF
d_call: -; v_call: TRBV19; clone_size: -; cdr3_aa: ASSKTQSYNEQF
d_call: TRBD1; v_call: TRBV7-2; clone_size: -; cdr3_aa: ASSLLMGTAPLH
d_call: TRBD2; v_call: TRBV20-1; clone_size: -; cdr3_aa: SAPRGGRVTGELF
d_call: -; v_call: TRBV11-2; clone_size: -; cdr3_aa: ASSLRALAQQETQY
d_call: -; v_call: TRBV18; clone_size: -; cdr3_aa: ASSPTGYGSGNTIY